Listed here are 22 T cell receptor beta chains from one sample, sequenced in a study of identical twins (dated by TCRdb to 2016 to 2017). Libraries were prepared through 5' RACE. Sequencing instrument: Illumina HiSeq 2000. Using fastp at Q25 and MiXCR, TCRdb reprocessed the public reads and kept productive beta chains. CDR3 protein sequences are deduplicated, and each keeps its most common genes and DNA. In all, the sample holds a few hundred thousand distinct CDR3 sequences, and approximately 10% of those were seen once. Jointly, the top ten make up approximately 3.2% of the sample. The data also belong to a second study, concerning yellow fever vaccine responses in identical twins.

Sequencing input: PBMCs. The source is a woman between 18 and 30 years old in good health.

This clonotype was picked up many times. The V and J genes are TRBV4-3 and TRBJ2-1; TRBD2 matches 14 bases. The CDR3 is made up of 15 amino acids. CDR1 and CDR2 (germline): LGHNA, YSLEER. J gave up 10 bases and V 3 bases, and 5 bases lay outside the gene matches. This CDR3 is CASSQGLAGAREQFF. Here the CDR3 DNA reads TGCGCCAGCAGCCAGGGACTAGCGGGAGCTCGGGAGCAGTTCTTC.

This clonotype has at least ten counts. The V and J genes are TRBV5-1 and TRBJ1-2; D ambiguous. The CDR3 has 14 amino acids. Germline loops: CDR1 SGHRS, CDR2 YFSETQ. V lost 0 bases and J 4 bases, leaving 10 bases between the germline ends. The CDR3 reads CASSLDPTGYGYTF. Written as DNA, the CDR3 is TGCGCCAGCAGCTTGGATCCCACGGGCTATGGCTACACCTTC.

This clonotype was observed a few times. The V gene is TRBV18, the J gene TRBJ2-1; 9 bases fit TRBD2. The CDR3 covers 18 residues. V shed 2 bases and J 0 bases; nucleotides not matched to a gene: 8. Germline CDR1 KGHSH, CDR2 LQKENI. CDR3 sequence (DNA): TGTGCCAGCTCACCATGGCGGGGGGGTAGTAGCTCCTACAATGAGCAGTTCTTC. The encoded protein is CASSPWRGGSSSYNEQFF.

This clonotype was picked up a small number of times. The chain recombines TRBV12-3 or TRBV12-4 with TRBJ2-1; D is undetermined. The CDR3 runs to 11 residues. V was trimmed by 6 bases and J by 7 bases, leaving 7 bases between them. CDR3 sequence: CASRNTNEQFF. The CDR3 DNA follows: TGTGCCAGCAGGAATACGAATGAGCAGTTCTTC.

This clonotype occurred a few times. The CDR3 protein is CASSEPGDGLSRDEQYF. DNA for the CDR3: TGTGCCAGCAGTGAACCGGGGGACGGACTTAGCCGGGACGAGCAGTACTTC. The chain carries TRBV2 and TRBJ2-7, with a weak D call TRBD2 (6 bases). This CDR3 spans 17 amino acids. V was trimmed by 2 bases and J by 5 bases, leaving 22 bases between them. From germline, CDR1 is SNHLY and CDR2 FYNNEI.

At least ten counts were recorded for this clonotype. The CDR3 sequence: CATKSQGDSYEQYF. The CDR3 DNA sequence: TGTGCCACGAAGAGTCAGGGGGACTCCTACGAGCAGTACTTC. V is TRBV10-3 and J is TRBJ2-7, with 7 bases lining up with TRBD1. The CDR3 loop spans 14 amino acids. From germline, CDR1 is ENHRY and CDR2 SYGVKD. The junction had 9 bases not matched to a gene; V was cut back by 10 bases and J by 0 bases.

The J gene is TRBJ1-6, the V gene TRBV12-3 or TRBV12-4, with D tentatively TRBD1 (6 bases). CDR3 length: 15 residues. Trimming removed 3 bases from V and 7 bases from J, with 13 bases in between. CDR3 DNA sequence: TGTGCCAGCAGTTTCACAGGGTTGTGGAATTCACCCCTCCACTTT. Its translation: CASSFTGLWNSPLHF.

In this sample, this clonotype turned up many times. CDR3 DNA sequence: TGCAGCGTCGAGACAGGAGAACACAATGAGCAGTTCTTC. It encodes CSVETGEHNEQFF. The chain combines TRBV29-1 with TRBJ2-1; D perhaps matches TRBD1 (6 bases). Looked up from germline, CDR1 is SQVTM and CDR2 is ANQGSEA. Trimming took off 6 bases at V and 5 bases at J, with 14 bases between the two ends. The CDR3 runs to 13 residues.

The V and J genes are TRBV12-3 or TRBV12-4 and TRBJ2-1, with TRBD2 matching over 9 bases. The V and J ends lost 6 bases and 3 bases, in that order; junction bases with no gene match: 3. The CDR3 is 14 amino acids. The CDR3 sequence is CASRSAGGYNEQFF. The CDR3 DNA sequence: TGTGCCAGCAGGTCAGCGGGAGGCTACAATGAGCAGTTCTTC.

The table lists this clonotype with many counts. DNA for the CDR3: TGCAGTGCTAGACGTCGAACTAGCGGGATCAACTACGAGCAGTACTTC. Amino acid sequence: CSARRRTSGINYEQYF. The J gene is TRBJ2-7, the V gene TRBV20-1; 10 nucleotides match TRBD2. CDR3 size: 16 residues. V lost 2 bases to trimming and J lost 3 bases; unmatched junction nucleotides: 10. CDR1 DFQATT and CDR2 SNEGSKA come from the germline V gene (reference sequence).

This clonotype was seen many times. V gene TRBV7-2 combines with J gene TRBJ2-7; D not resolved. The CDR3 totals 12 residues. Trimming cost V 3 bases and J 5 bases, with 8 bases left between them. Germline V lookup: CDR1 SGHTA, CDR2 FQGNSA. CDR3 residues: CASSFIGHEQYF. The DNA for the CDR3 is TGTGCCAGCAGCTTCATAGGCCACGAGCAGTACTTC.

In this sample, this clonotype turned up a few times. The V call is TRBV3-1, the J call TRBJ1-1; D ambiguous. CDR1 and CDR2 from the germline V gene are LGHDT and YNNKEL (reference sequence). The CDR3 loop spans 14 amino acids. The germline V and J ends were trimmed by 4 bases and 0 bases, with 9 bases remaining between them. The CDR3 sequence: CASSLRQVNTEAFF. Written as DNA, the CDR3 is TGTGCCAGCAGCCTTAGACAAGTGAACACTGAAGCTTTCTTT.

This clonotype was seen a few times. The V gene is TRBV20-1, the J gene TRBJ2-1; TRBD2 matches at 7 bases. V shed 0 bases and J 15 bases; nucleotides not matched to a gene: 14. The length of the CDR3 is 14 residues. Germline V lookup: CDR1 DFQATT, CDR2 SNEGSKA (reference sequence). The CDR3 nucleotides read TGCAGTGCTAGAGAGTCAACAGCGGGGCGGCTGTCGTTCTTC. It translates to CSARESTAGRLSFF.

The V and J genes are TRBV28 and TRBJ2-1, with 7 bases matching TRBD1. After removal of 1 base from V and 13 bases from J, the junction contained 13 bases not matched to a gene. The germline CDR1 and CDR2 sequences are MDHEN and SYDVKM. The CDR3 has 15 residues. The CDR3 sequence: CASSLSAPGQRPQFF. In DNA form, the CDR3 reads TGTGCCAGCAGTTTATCCGCCCCGGGACAGCGTCCCCAGTTCTTC.

This clonotype turned up a few times. This chain connects TRBV9 to TRBJ1-3; 10 nucleotides line up with TRBD1. Germline loops: CDR1 SGDLS, CDR2 YYNGEE. Losses at the gene ends were 4 bases for V and 0 bases for J; bases not matched to a gene: 16. The CDR3 consists of 20 residues. CDR3 in DNA: TGTGCCAGCAGCTTTCGTGGGACAGGGGTTGTGGATAGCTCTGGAAACACCATATATTTT. Its protein is CASSFRGTGVVDSSGNTIYF.

The CDR3 sequence: CAIKAGTNEKLFF. In DNA, the CDR3 is TGTGCCATCAAGGCAGGGACTAATGAAAAACTGTTTTTT. V gene TRBV10-3 combines with J gene TRBJ1-4, with D possibly matching TRBD1 (5 bases). Trimming removed 7 bases from V and 2 bases from J, with 8 bases in between. The CDR3 length is 13 residues. Germline loops: CDR1 ENHRY, CDR2 SYGVKD.

The chain links TRBV20-1 to TRBJ2-7; the D gene is possibly TRBD2 (5 bases). V was clipped by 8 bases and J by 0 bases, with 17 bases between them. Germline V lookup: CDR1 DFQATT, CDR2 SNEGSKA (reference sequence). CDR3 size: 14 residues. This CDR3 is CSPSGFASSYEQYF. For the CDR3, the DNA is TGCAGTCCCTCGGGGTTCGCGAGCTCCTACGAGCAGTACTTC.

This clonotype was observed many times. V is TRBV7-3 and J is TRBJ2-7, with D tentatively TRBD1 or TRBD2 (5 bases each). Deletions cut 4 bases from V and 6 bases from J, with 19 bases between. This CDR3 comprises 15 residues. Per germline, CDR1 SGHTA and CDR2 FQGTGA. The CDR3 region is CASSSLSGTASEQYF. The CDR3 nucleotides read TGTGCCAGCAGCTCACTCTCCGGGACGGCTTCCGAGCAGTACTTC.

This clonotype was seen ten or more times. This rearrangement joins TRBV5-1 to TRBJ2-7, with D possibly matching TRBD1 (5 bases). With 0 bases removed from V and 3 bases from J, the gap between germline ends came to 10 bases. The CDR3 consists of 14 residues. Looked up from germline, CDR1 is SGHRS and CDR2 is YFSETQ. This chain's CDR3 is CASSLEGQIYEQYF. The CDR3 DNA follows: TGCGCCAGCAGCTTGGAGGGGCAGATCTACGAGCAGTACTTC.

This clonotype was observed a few times. CDR3 sequence (DNA): TGTGCCAGCAGCCAAGGAGTTAAGGGCGGGGATGAGCAGTTCTTC. This sequence encodes CASSQGVKGGDEQFF. The chain links TRBV3-1 to TRBJ2-1; TRBD2 might be the D (6 bases). The V gene's germline CDR1 is LGHDT and CDR2 YNNKEL (reference sequence). V was shortened by 1 base and J by 8 bases, with 15 bases between the two germline ends. The CDR3 has 15 amino acids.

The rearrangement uses TRBV20-1 and TRBJ2-7; TRBD2 agrees at 8 bases. Losses at the gene ends were 2 bases for V and 2 bases for J; bases not matched to a gene: 8. The germline V gene has CDR1 DFQATT and CDR2 SNEGSKA (reference sequence). This CDR3 region has 15 residues. The CDR3 DNA reads as TGCAGTGCTAGATCTTCTAGCGGGCGTCCCTACGAGCAGTACTTC. Translation: CSARSSSGRPYEQYF.

The chain has TRBV20-1 and TRBJ2-3; D may be TRBD1 (5 bases). V was trimmed by 2 bases and J by 2 bases, leaving 8 bases between them. Per the germline V gene, CDR1 is DFQATT and CDR2 is SNEGSKA (reference sequence). The CDR3 sequence is 13 residues long. CDR3 DNA sequence: TGCAGTGCTAGACAGGGATTCACAGATACGCAGTATTTT. Translation: CSARQGFTDTQYF.